The 9 T cell receptor beta chains given below trace back to one sample, sequenced in a study of blood T cell repertoires in COVID-19. Sequencing used immunoSEQ multiplex PCR; TCRdb keeps in-frame clones, though not all of them. The sample consists of 200,000 or so clones, almost 80% of them appearing once. What was sequenced was peripheral blood. These receptors were taken from a man aged 55 to 69 with active or convalescent COVID-19.

The rearrangement links TRBV21-1 to TRBJ2-4; the table calls TRBD1, which could not be checked here. TRBV21-1 is described as a pseudogene. The CDR3 loop spans 18 amino acids. The CDR3 nucleotides are TGTGCCAGCAGCGAGGGGGACAGGGGTTATTTGCACAAAAACATTCAGTACTTC. Translated: CASSEGDRGYLHKNIQYF.

This chain connects TRBV9 to TRBJ1-1, with 8 bases lining up with TRBD1. The ends lost 3 bases at V and 2 bases at J; junction bases unmatched: 3. The CDR3 is 14 amino acids. CDR1 and CDR2 from the germline V gene are SGDLS and YYNGEE. CDR3 bases: TGTGCCAGCAGCGCAGGGGGCTTTAACACTGAAGCTTTCTTT. This codes for CASSAGGFNTEAFF.

The chain has TRBV5-4 and TRBJ2-5; D gene uncertain. Germline assignment: CDR1 SGHNT and CDR2 YYREEE (reference sequence). Deletions cut 0 bases from V and 1 base from J, with 7 bases between. CDR3 length equals 14 residues. In DNA, the CDR3 is TGTGCCAGCAGCTTGGTGTCTACCCAAGAGACCCAGTACTTC. It encodes CASSLVSTQETQYF.

The V and J genes are TRBV12-3 or TRBV12-4 and TRBJ2-5; D uncertain. The CDR3 runs 13 residues. Trimming cost V 3 bases and J 5 bases, with 10 bases left between them. CDR3 region: CASSFIFGETQYF. The DNA for the CDR3 is TGTGCCAGCAGTTTTATCTTCGGGGAGACCCAGTACTTC.

V is TRBV19 and J is TRBJ1-1, with D unclear. Trimming removed 7 bases at V and 5 bases at J, with 17 bases between. The CDR3 is 14 amino acids. Germline V gives CDR1 LNHDA, CDR2 SQIVND (reference sequence). The chain's CDR3 is CASTRGQLGTEAFF. CDR3 DNA sequence: TGTGCCAGTACCCGGGGTCAACTGGGAACTGAAGCTTTCTTT.

The CDR3 here is CARPRTGYHQPQHF. The CDR3 DNA reads TGTGCCAGACCGAGGACAGGGTATCATCAGCCCCAGCATTTT. The chain employs TRBV27 and TRBJ1-5; 8 bases are a match to TRBD1. V dropped 9 bases and J dropped 5; count of bases not matched to a gene: 9. Germline-derived CDR1 and CDR2 are MNHEY and SMNVEV (reference sequence). The CDR3 extends over 14 amino acids.

V is TRBV29-1 and J is TRBJ1-3, with 9 positions matching TRBD1. Germline V lookup: CDR1 SQVTM, CDR2 ANQGSEA. This CDR3 comprises 17 residues. After removal of 3 bases from V and 0 bases from J, the junction contained 9 bases not matched to a gene. CDR3 nucleotides: TGCAGCGTTGAGCTAGCCACAGGGGGCGCCTCTGGAAACACCATATATTTT. This sequence encodes CSVELATGGASGNTIYF.

The chain combines TRBV7-3 with TRBJ2-5; TRBD2 might be the D (6 bases). CDR3 length: 13 amino acids. Trimming stripped 5 bases from V and 5 bases from J, with 12 bases between. Per germline, CDR1 SGHTA and CDR2 FQGTGA. The CDR3 DNA reads TGTGCCAGCAGCCGGGGGTCGAGGGAGACCCAGTACTTC. Translating gives CASSRGSRETQYF.

A word on this clone: Additional DNA sequences in this sample encode the identical CDR3. The V call is TRBV10-3, the J call TRBJ1-1; 8 nucleotides agree with TRBD1. CDR3 length equals 13 residues. Germline CDR1 and CDR2: ENHRY and SYGVKD. The V segment lost 6 bases and the J segment 4 bases; nucleotides outside the gene matches: 4. CDR3: CAISLDRGTEAFF. Written as DNA, the CDR3 is TGTGCCATCAGCCTAGACAGGGGCACTGAAGCTTTCTTT.